This TCR beta chain was sequenced during a study of blood T cell repertoires in COVID-19. Whole-study context: Samples representing acute and convalescent COVID-19 were sourced from the United States, Italy and Spain. T cells, B-cell-depleted T cells, or PBMCs provided the cDNA or gDNA that served as material.

With 7 bases clipped from V and 4 bases from J, the junction kept 6 bases outside the gene matches. The CDR3 covers 15 residues. Looked up from germline, CDR1 is LNHDA and CDR2 is SQIVND (reference sequence). In the authors' methods: Amplification of reference gene primers provided the estimated nucleated cell counts. Some clones are missing from TCRdb's copy, which holds only in-frame ones; the method was immunoSEQ multiplex PCR. V and J calls and clone size come straight from that table; D and trimming were deduced from the DNA. Found here are about 190,000 clones, 88% of them singletons; the top ten hold approximately 6%.

This receptor was obtained from a man aged 40-49 years with active or convalescent COVID-19. The sequenced sample consisted of peripheral blood. This chain uses TRBV19 with TRBJ2-1; 11 bases are shared with TRBD2. The CDR3 DNA follows: TGTGCCAGTAAACCCGGGACTAGCGGATACAATGAGCAGTTCTTC. Its protein is CASKPGTSGYNEQFF.